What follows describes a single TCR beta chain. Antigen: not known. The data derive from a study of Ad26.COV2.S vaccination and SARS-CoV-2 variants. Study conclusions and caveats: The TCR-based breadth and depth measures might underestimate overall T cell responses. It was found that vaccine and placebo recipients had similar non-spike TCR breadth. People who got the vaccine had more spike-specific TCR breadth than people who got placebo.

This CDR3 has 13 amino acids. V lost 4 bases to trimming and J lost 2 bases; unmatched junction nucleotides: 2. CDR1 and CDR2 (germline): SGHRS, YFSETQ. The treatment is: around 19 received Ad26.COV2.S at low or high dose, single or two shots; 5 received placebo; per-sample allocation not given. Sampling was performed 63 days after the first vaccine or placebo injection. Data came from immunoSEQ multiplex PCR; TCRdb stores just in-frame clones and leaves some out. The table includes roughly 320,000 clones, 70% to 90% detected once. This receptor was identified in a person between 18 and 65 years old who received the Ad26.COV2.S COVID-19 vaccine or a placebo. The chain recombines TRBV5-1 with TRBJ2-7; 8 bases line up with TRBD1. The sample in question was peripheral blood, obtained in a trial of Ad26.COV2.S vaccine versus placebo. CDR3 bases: TGCGCCAGCAGCGAGGGACAGGCCTACGAGCAGTACTTC. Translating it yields CASSEGQAYEQYF.